Listed below are T cell receptor beta chains from one sample, sequenced in a study of early T cells in non-severe SARS-CoV-2 infection. A single record per CDR3 protein comes from TCRdb applying MiXCR to the 5' RACE reads. The table lists about 28,000 distinct CDR3 sequences, 6% to 7.5% of them singletons, with about 34% in the top ten. This sample comprised whole blood, obtained at baseline. The receptors were sampled from an adult who was a healthcare worker with PCR-confirmed SARS-CoV-2 infection or an uninfected control (not recorded which). CDR3s include the opening cysteine and the closing phenylalanine or tryptophan. The order of the fields is D gene, J gene, V gene, CDR3 length, clone size, CDR3 DNA, CDR3 protein. The D gene is left open where the match is weak. Not all rows give a size; the values are once, few, many and, for expanded clones, a class.

- TRBJ1-6 TRBV7-2 14 many TGTGCCAGCAGCTTGTACAGGCCTAATTCACCCCTCCACTTT CASSLYRPNSPLHF
TRBD1 TRBJ1-1 TRBV18 14 many TGTGCCAGCTCACCCCAAACAGGGGATACTGAAGCTTTCTTT CASSPQTGDTEAFF
TRBD1 TRBJ1-2 TRBV7-2 17 many TGTGCCAGCAGCTTGGGGACAGGGGCCCACTTACTCTATGGCTACACCTTC CASSLGTGAHLLYGYTF
- TRBJ1-1 TRBV12-5 16 many TGTGCTAGTGGTTTGGAGGCAGGACGGAGGAACACTGAAGCTTTCTTT CASGLEAGRRNTEAFF
- TRBJ1-2 TRBV7-8 13 many TGTGCCAGCAGCTTATTACAGGGAAACCCCTACACCTTC CASSLLQGNPYTF
TRBD1 TRBJ1-5 TRBV19 19 - TGTGCCAGTAGTTTACACTTCGGACAGGGCCGGGTAAAGGACGGCCCCCAGCATTTT CASSLHFGQGRVKDGPQHF
- TRBJ2-5 TRBV3-1 14 many TGTGCCAGCAGCCAAGATCCAGGACAAGAGACCCAGTACTTC CASSQDPGQETQYF
TRBD2 TRBJ2-7 TRBV30 14 few TGTGCCTGGAGTTCGGGCGGGGGGCACTACGAGCAGTACTTC CAWSSGGGHYEQYF
- TRBJ1-1 TRBV27 13 many TGTGCCAGCAGTTCCTACAGGGCCACTGAAGCTTTCTTT CASSSYRATEAFF
TRBD1 TRBJ1-5 TRBV19 16 many TGTGCCAGTAGTGTTACCGGGACAGGGGTTAATCAGCCCCAGCATTTT CASSVTGTGVNQPQHF
TRBD2 TRBJ2-7 TRBV20-1 15 many TGCAGTGCTAGGACTAGCGGGATGAGGGAGGACGAGCAGTACTTC CSARTSGMREDEQYF
- TRBJ2-1 TRBV9 13 many TGTGCCAGCAGCGTGATAGGGGCCAATGAGCAGTTCTTC CASSVIGANEQFF
- TRBJ1-5 TRBV6-5 15 many TGTGCCAGCAGTTCGCGGGGTTATAGCAATCAGCCCCAGCATTTT CASSSRGYSNQPQHF
TRBD2 TRBJ2-7 TRBV6-2/TRBV6-3 13 many TGTGCCAGCAGTTATCGGACTAGGAACGAGCAGTACTTC CASSYRTRNEQYF
TRBD2 TRBJ2-1 TRBV4-2 17 many TGTGCCAGCAGCCAAGTTGCGGGACTAGGGAGGGCCGATGAGCAGTTCTTC CASSQVAGLGRADEQFF
TRBD1 TRBJ2-3 TRBV5-1 14 - TGCGCCAGCAGCCCCGGACAGGGGTTCGATACGCAGTATTTT CASSPGQGFDTQYF
- TRBJ2-3 TRBV5-5 16 many TGTGCCAGCAGCTTGGGTTGGTCCCTAGTCACAGATACGCAGTATTTT CASSLGWSLVTDTQYF
TRBD2 TRBJ2-3 TRBV7-2 15 many TGTGCCAGCAGCTGGACTAGCGGGAGCACAGATACGCAGTATTTT CASSWTSGSTDTQYF
- TRBJ2-3 TRBV30 15 many TGTGCCTGGAGTGTACCACAGGGTTGGGCAGATACGCAGTATTTT CAWSVPQGWADTQYF
- TRBJ2-7 TRBV5-1 12 few TGCGCCAGCAGCCCTGGACTTGAGGAGCAGTACTTC CASSPGLEEQYF
- TRBJ2-2 TRBV6-4 15 many TGTGCCAGCAGTGACTCCGAGGGGGACACCGGGGAGCTGTTTTTT CASSDSEGDTGELFF
TRBD2 TRBJ2-3 TRBV7-3 16 many TGTGCCAGCAGCCTTCACCGACTAGCGGGACAGGATACGCAGTATTTT CASSLHRLAGQDTQYF
TRBD1 TRBJ2-2 TRBV5-1 15 many TGCGCCAGCAGCCCAGGGGGCGCGGGCACCGGGGAGCTGTTTTTT CASSPGGAGTGELFF
- TRBJ1-3 TRBV12-3/TRBV12-4 12 many TGTGCCAGCAGCCGGGGGTTCAACACCATATATTTT CASSRGFNTIYF
TRBD1 TRBJ1-2 TRBV6-2/TRBV6-3 13 many TGTGCCGTCGCGGGACAGGGGAACTATGGCTACACCTTC CAVAGQGNYGYTF
- TRBJ1-2 TRBV12-3/TRBV12-4 11 many TGTGCCAGTACCTATAACTATGGCTACACCTTC CASTYNYGYTF